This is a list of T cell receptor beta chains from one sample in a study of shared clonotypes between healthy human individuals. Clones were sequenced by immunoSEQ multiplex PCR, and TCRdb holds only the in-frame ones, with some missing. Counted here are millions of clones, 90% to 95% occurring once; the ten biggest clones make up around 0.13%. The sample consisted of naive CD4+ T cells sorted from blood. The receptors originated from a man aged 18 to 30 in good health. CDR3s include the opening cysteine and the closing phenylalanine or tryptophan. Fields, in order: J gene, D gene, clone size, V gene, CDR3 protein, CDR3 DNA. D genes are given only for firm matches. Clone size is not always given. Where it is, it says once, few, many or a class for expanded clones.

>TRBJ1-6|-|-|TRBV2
CASSGLPRGNSPLHF
TGTGCCAGCAGTGGACTCCCCCGGGGGAATTCACCCCTCCACTTT
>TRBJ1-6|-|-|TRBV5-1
CASSLAFDSNSPLHF
TGCGCCAGCAGCTTGGCCTTTGACAGTAATTCACCCCTCCACTTT
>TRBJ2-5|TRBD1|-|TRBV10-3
CAISESQDREETQYF
TGTGCCATCAGTGAGTCCCAAGACAGGGAAGAGACCCAGTACTTC
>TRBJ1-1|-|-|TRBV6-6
CASSYHAAEAFF
TGTGCCAGCAGTTACCACGCTGCTGAAGCTTTCTTT
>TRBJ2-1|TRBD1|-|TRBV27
CASSFAGQGSNEQFF
TGTGCCAGCAGTTTCGCGGGACAGGGGAGCAATGAGCAGTTCTTC
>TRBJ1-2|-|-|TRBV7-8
CASSLDPKAGYGYTF
TGTGCCAGCAGCTTAGACCCGAAGGCGGGATATGGCTACACCTTC
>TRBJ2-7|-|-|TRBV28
CASSLGPAYEQYF
TGTGCCAGCAGTTTAGGCCCCGCCTACGAGCAGTACTTC
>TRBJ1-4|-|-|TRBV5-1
CASSLVRNEKLFF
TGCGCCAGCAGCTTGGTGCGTAATGAAAAACTGTTTTTT
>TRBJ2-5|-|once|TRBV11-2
CASSIGMVAHQETQYF
TGTGCCAGCAGCATCGGGATGGTAGCACACCAAGAGACCCAGTACTTC
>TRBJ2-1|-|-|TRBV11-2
CASSLGGGVNNEQFF
TGTGCCAGCAGCTTAGGTGGAGGGGTAAACAATGAGCAGTTCTTC
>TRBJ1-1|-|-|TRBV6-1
CASSEAWTEAFF
TGTGCCAGCAGTGAAGCTTGGACTGAAGCTTTCTTT
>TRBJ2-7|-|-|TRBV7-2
CASSLANLGYHEQYF
TGTGCCAGCAGCTTAGCTAACCTCGGGTATCACGAGCAGTACTTC
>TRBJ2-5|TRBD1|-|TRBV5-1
CASSIIPGQGGETQYF
TGCGCCAGCAGCATAATTCCGGGACAGGGAGGGGAGACCCAGTACTTC
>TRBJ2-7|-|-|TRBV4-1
CASSQDPNPYEQYF
TGCGCCAGCAGCCAAGATCCCAATCCCTACGAGCAGTACTTC
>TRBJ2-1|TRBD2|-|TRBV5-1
CASSPGFSGRYEQFF
TGCGCCAGCAGCCCCGGGTTTAGCGGGAGGTATGAGCAGTTCTTC
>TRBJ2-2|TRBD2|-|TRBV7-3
CASSLSPSGVSGELFF
TGTGCCAGCAGCTTAAGCCCTAGCGGGGTTTCCGGGGAGCTGTTTTTT
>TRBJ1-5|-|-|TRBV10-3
CAISESTGGNQPQHF
TGTGCCATCAGTGAATCGACAGGCGGCAATCAGCCCCAGCATTTT
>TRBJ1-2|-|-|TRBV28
CASRKQTLYGYTF
TGTGCCAGCAGGAAACAGACACTCTATGGCTACACCTTC
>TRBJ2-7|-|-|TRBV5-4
CASSSIDSGSPYEQYF
TGTGCCAGCAGCTCGATAGACTCCGGATCCCCCTACGAGCAGTACTTC
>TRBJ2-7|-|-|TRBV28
CASTPGTNSYEQYF
TGTGCCAGCACCCCCGGGACCAATTCCTACGAGCAGTACTTC
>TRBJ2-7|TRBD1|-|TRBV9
CASSVGDRVPYEQYF
TGTGCCAGCAGCGTAGGAGACAGGGTACCCTACGAGCAGTACTTC
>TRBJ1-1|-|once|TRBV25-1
CASSSSPAMNTEAFF
TGTGCCAGCAGTAGCTCACCAGCCATGAACACTGAAGCTTTCTTT
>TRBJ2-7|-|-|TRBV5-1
CASSQISGSYEQYF
TGCGCCAGCAGCCAAATTTCAGGGAGCTACGAGCAGTACTTC
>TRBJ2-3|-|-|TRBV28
CASISGRVGDTQYF
TGTGCCAGCATTTCGGGCCGGGTCGGGGATACGCAGTATTTT
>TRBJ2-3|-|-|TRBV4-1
CASSPNGHDVSTDTQYF
TGCGCCAGCAGCCCCAATGGGCATGACGTTAGCACAGATACGCAGTATTTT
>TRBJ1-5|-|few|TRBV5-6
CASSLGGSNQPQHF
TGTGCCAGCAGCTTGGGGGGGAGCAATCAGCCCCAGCATTTT
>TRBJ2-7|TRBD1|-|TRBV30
CACDRGRNEQYF
TGTGCCTGTGACAGGGGTAGGAACGAGCAGTACTTC
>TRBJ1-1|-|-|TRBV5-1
CASSFGSTNTEAFF
TGCGCCAGCAGCTTTGGGTCGACGAACACTGAAGCTTTCTTT
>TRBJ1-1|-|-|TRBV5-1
CASSLDTANTEAFF
TGCGCCAGCAGCTTGGATACAGCGAACACTGAAGCTTTCTTT
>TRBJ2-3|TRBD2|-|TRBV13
CASSSREAVVGAQYF
TGTGCCAGCAGCTCCCGGGAGGCCGTCGTCGGGGCGCAGTATTTT
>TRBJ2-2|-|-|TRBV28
CASRLLTGELFF
TGTGCCAGCAGGCTCCTGACCGGGGAGCTGTTTTTT
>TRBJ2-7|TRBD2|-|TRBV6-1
CASSDPGLAGYEQYF
TGTGCCAGCAGTGATCCGGGACTAGCGGGATACGAGCAGTACTTC
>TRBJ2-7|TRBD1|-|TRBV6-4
CASKKSGTGPYEQYF
TGTGCCAGCAAAAAAAGCGGGACAGGGCCCTACGAGCAGTACTTC
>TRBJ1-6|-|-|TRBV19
CASSGRETTPLHF
TGTGCCAGTAGTGGAAGGGAAACTACACCCCTCCACTTT
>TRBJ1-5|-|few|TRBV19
CASSISGSENQPQHF
TGTGCCAGTAGTATTTCAGGGTCGGAAAATCAGCCCCAGCATTTT
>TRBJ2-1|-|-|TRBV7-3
CASSLYGPGSSYNEQFF
TGTGCCAGCAGCTTATACGGGCCCGGAAGCTCCTACAATGAGCAGTTCTTC
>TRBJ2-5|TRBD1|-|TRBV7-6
CARGPKLDRGLKTQYF
TGTGCCAGAGGCCCAAAGCTCGACAGGGGGCTGAAGACCCAGTACTTC
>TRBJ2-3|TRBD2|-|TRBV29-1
CSVPTSGSTDTQYF
TGCAGCGTCCCGACTAGCGGGAGCACAGATACGCAGTATTTT
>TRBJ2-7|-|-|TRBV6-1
CASSETGSSYEQYF
TGTGCCAGCAGTGAGACGGGGAGCTCCTACGAGCAGTACTTC
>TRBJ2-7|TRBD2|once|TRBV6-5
CASTATSGTYEQYF
TGTGCCAGCACCGCGACTAGCGGAACCTACGAGCAGTACTTC
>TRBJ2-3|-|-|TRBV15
CATSRGTAADTQYF
TGTGCCACCAGCAGGGGTACGGCTGCAGATACGCAGTATTTT
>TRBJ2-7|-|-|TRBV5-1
CASRGPSYEQYF
TGCGCCAGCAGAGGCCCCTCCTACGAGCAGTACTTC
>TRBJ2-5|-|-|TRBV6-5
CATHGTQVGQETQYF
TGTGCCACCCACGGGACTCAGGTGGGACAAGAGACCCAGTACTTC
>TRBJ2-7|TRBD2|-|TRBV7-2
CASSLIGGSSYEQYF
TGTGCCAGCAGCTTAATTGGCGGGAGCTCCTACGAGCAGTACTTC
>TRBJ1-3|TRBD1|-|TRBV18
CASSRDRGPGNTIYF
TGTGCCAGCTCACGCGACAGGGGGCCTGGAAACACCATATATTTT
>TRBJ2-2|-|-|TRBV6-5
CASSYVARAGELFF
TGTGCCAGCAGTTACGTCGCTAGAGCCGGGGAGCTGTTTTTT
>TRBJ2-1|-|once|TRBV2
CASRLNNEQFF
TGTGCCAGCAGACTCAACAATGAGCAGTTCTTC